This TCR beta chain stems from a study of T cell repertoires in cytomegalovirus infection. To note about this clonotype: Its antigen is currently unknown.

Study conclusions and caveats: Summed frequency of public TCR beta families distinguished CMV carriers with the relevant HLA. Ex vivo, HLA-C-restricted CMV-specific TCR beta clonotypes prevailed over the rest of the response.

MiXCR, run by TCRdb on the reads, gives a single entry per CDR3 protein. Of approximately 750,000 distinct CDR3 sequences in the sample, less than 40% are singletons; the top ten hold 2.8%. Trimming took off 2 bases at V and 3 bases at J, with 6 bases between the two ends. Germline loops: CDR1 KGHDR, CDR2 SFDVKD. This CDR3 is 13 amino acids long. Input material: PBMCs. The chain has TRBV24-1 and TRBJ1-1, with D possibly TRBD1 on 6 matching bases. The clonotype originates from a human donor in good health (CMV status not recorded). Some clones in this sample may be carry-over from other donors' samples. In nucleotides, the CDR3 is TGTGCCACCAGTGATTACAGGGACACTGAAGCTTTCTTT. This encodes CATSDYRDTEAFF.